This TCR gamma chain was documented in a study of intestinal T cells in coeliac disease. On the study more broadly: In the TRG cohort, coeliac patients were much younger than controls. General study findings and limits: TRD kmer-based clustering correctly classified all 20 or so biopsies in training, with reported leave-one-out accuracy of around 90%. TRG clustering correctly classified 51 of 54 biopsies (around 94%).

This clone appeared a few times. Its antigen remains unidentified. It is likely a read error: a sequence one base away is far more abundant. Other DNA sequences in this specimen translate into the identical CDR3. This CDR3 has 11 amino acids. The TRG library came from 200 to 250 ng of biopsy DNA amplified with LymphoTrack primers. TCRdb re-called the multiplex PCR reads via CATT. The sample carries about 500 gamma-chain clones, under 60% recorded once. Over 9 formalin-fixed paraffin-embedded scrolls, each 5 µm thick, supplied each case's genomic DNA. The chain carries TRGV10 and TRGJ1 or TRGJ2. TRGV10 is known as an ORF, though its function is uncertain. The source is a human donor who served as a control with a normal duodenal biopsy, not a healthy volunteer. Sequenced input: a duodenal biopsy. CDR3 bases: TGTGCCGCGTGGAAAACGGGGGGGAAACTCTTT. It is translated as CAAWKTGGKLF.